Following are 30 T cell receptor beta chains from one sample sequenced in a study of early T cells in non-severe SARS-CoV-2 infection. Each CDR3 protein is one row after TCRdb ran MiXCR on the 5' RACE reads. In the table there are some 40,000 distinct CDR3 sequences, about 8% of which are singletons. Sample: whole blood, taken at baseline. These receptors originate from an adult who was a healthcare worker with PCR-confirmed SARS-CoV-2 infection or an uninfected control (not recorded which).

This clonotype appeared a few times. The chain links TRBV10-2 to TRBJ1-1; tentatively, D is TRBD1 (6 bases). The V gene's germline CDR1 is WSHSY and CDR2 SAAADI. The CDR3 length is 15 residues. The V and J ends lost 6 bases and 2 bases respectively, with 16 bases between them. CDR3 protein: CASSPSRGTNTEAFF. In DNA, the CDR3 is TGCGCCAGCAGCCCAAGCAGGGGAACCAACACTGAAGCTTTCTTT.

This clonotype was observed at least ten times. The V call is TRBV29-1, the J call TRBJ1-2; the match to TRBD1 covers 7 bases. J was trimmed by 6 bases and V by 4 bases; bases with no gene match: 8. Germline V CDR1 and CDR2: SQVTM, ANQGSEA. The CDR3 spans 13 residues. The CDR3 DNA reads as TGCAGCGTTGTACAGGGCACAGGGGATGGCTACACCTTC. As protein: CSVVQGTGDGYTF.

This clonotype has just a few counts. The CDR3 sequence is CASSTGPMNTEAFF. CDR3 nucleotide sequence: TGTGCCAGCTCGACAGGCCCCATGAACACTGAAGCTTTCTTT. The rearrangement links TRBV28 to TRBJ1-1; TRBD1 might be the D (6 bases). Germline CDR1 reads MDHEN; CDR2 reads SYDVKM. CDR3 length: 14 amino acids. The V gene lost 8 bases and the J gene lost 0 bases, with 13 bases spanning the gap.

The CDR3: CASSNRGSGNTIYF. CDR3 coding DNA: TGTGCCAGCAGCAACAGGGGTTCTGGAAACACCATATATTTT. This sequence joins TRBV7-6 and TRBJ1-3; the match to TRBD1 covers 7 bases. There are 14 residues in the CDR3. V was clipped by 5 bases and J by 1 base; unmatched bases: 2. Per germline, CDR1 SGHVS and CDR2 FNYEAQ.

V and J are TRBV29-1 and TRBJ2-2, with D perhaps matching TRBD1 or TRBD2 (5 bases each). The CDR3 loop spans 16 amino acids. With 2 bases removed from V and 4 bases from J, the gap between germline ends came to 17 bases. Germline values: CDR1 SQVTM, CDR2 ANQGSEA. The CDR3 reads CSVELRGALGTGELFF. CDR3 sequence (DNA): TGCAGCGTTGAATTACGAGGGGCGCTCGGCACCGGGGAGCTGTTTTTT.

This clonotype was seen a handful of times. The V and J genes are TRBV11-2 and TRBJ2-7; TRBD2 might be the D (6 bases). This CDR3 is 15 amino acids long. Per the germline V gene, CDR1 is SGHAT and CDR2 is FQNNGV. V was shortened by 4 bases and J by 3 bases, with 16 bases between the two germline ends. CDR3 region: CASSSSGRLRYEQYF. The CDR3 DNA follows: TGTGCCAGCAGCTCCTCGGGGAGGCTTCGCTACGAGCAGTACTTC.

This clonotype was observed at least ten times. V usage is TRBV29-1 and J usage is TRBJ2-7, with TRBD1 matching 9 bases. The V segment lost 4 bases and the J segment 5 bases; nucleotides outside the gene matches: 3. The CDR3 covers 12 residues. Per the germline V gene, CDR1 is SQVTM and CDR2 is ANQGSEA. In DNA form, the CDR3 reads TGCAGCGTTGGAACAGGGGGCCACGAGCAGTACTTC. This encodes CSVGTGGHEQYF.

A remark on this clonotype: The junction does not match germline at one end; this may be a read error. The rearrangement joins TRBV19 to TRBJ2-2, with D maybe TRBD2 (6 bases). Germline V lookup: CDR1 LNHDA, CDR2 SQIVND (reference sequence). CDR3 length: 14 residues. The CDR3 spells CASSFGGNIGELFF. The CDR3 region has the DNA TGTGCCAGTAGTTTCGGAGGGAACATCGGGGAGCTGTTTTTT.

This rearrangement joins TRBV5-1 to TRBJ1-2, with D tentatively TRBD1 (5 bases). Trimming removed 2 bases from V and 3 bases from J, with 17 bases in between. The CDR3 has 16 amino acids. Germline-derived CDR1 and CDR2 are SGHRS and YFSETQ. In DNA form, the CDR3 reads TGCGCCAGCAGCTTAGGCCGTGGCAGGGTGGACTATGGCTACACCTTC. This gives the protein CASSLGRGRVDYGYTF. Drawing the rest from reference TRBV5-1 and TRBJ1-2, the complete variable domain is KAGVTQTPRYLIKTRGQQVTLSCSPISGHRSVSWYQQTPGQGLQFLFEYFSETQRNKGNFPGRFSGRQFSNSRSEMNVSTLELGDSALYLCASSLGRGRVDYGYTFGSGTRLTVV.

This chain uses TRBV19 with TRBJ2-5; 12 bases are a match to TRBD2. Per germline, CDR1 LNHDA and CDR2 SQIVND (reference sequence). The junction had 7 bases not matched to a gene; V was cut back by 5 bases and J by 3 bases. The CDR3 runs to 16 residues. CDR3 region: CASSETSGGAKETQYF. The CDR3 bases are TGTGCCAGTAGTGAGACTAGCGGGGGAGCTAAAGAGACCCAGTACTTC.

The rearrangement joins TRBV28 to TRBJ1-4, with D unclear. Trimming removed 6 bases at V and 5 bases at J, with 10 bases between. The CDR3 contains 13 residues. Germline values: CDR1 MDHEN, CDR2 SYDVKM. This CDR3 reads CASRTQPNEKLFF. In DNA, the CDR3 is TGTGCCAGCAGGACCCAGCCGAATGAAAAACTGTTTTTT.

This clonotype occurred a few times. The chain links TRBV10-1 to TRBJ1-6; the match to TRBD1 covers 8 bases. With V trimmed by 4 bases and J by 10 bases, 3 bases remained unmatched. The CDR3 loop spans 13 amino acids. The germline V gene encodes CDR1 WNHNN and CDR2 SYGVQD (reference sequence). The CDR3 DNA sequence: TGCGCCAGCAGTGGACAGGGGAACTCACCCCTCCACTTT. This sequence encodes CASSGQGNSPLHF.

This chain connects TRBV27 to TRBJ2-7; D is possibly TRBD1 (6 bases). The V gene lost 5 bases and the J gene lost 6 bases, with 14 bases spanning the gap. Germline assignment: CDR1 MNHEY and CDR2 SMNVEV (reference sequence). The CDR3 extends over 13 amino acids. DNA for the CDR3: TGTGCCAGCAGTATCTCTCAGGGGAGCGAGCAGTACTTC. Amino acid sequence: CASSISQGSEQYF.

The chain joins TRBV2 to TRBJ1-5; 8 positions match TRBD1. V gave up 7 bases and J gave up 3 bases; unmatched junction bases: 8. The CDR3 runs 15 residues. Germline loops: CDR1 SNHLY, CDR2 FYNNEI. In DNA form, the CDR3 reads TGTGCCAGCAAGCTCGACAGGGGCAACAATCAGCCCCAGCATTTT. As protein: CASKLDRGNNQPQHF.

This clonotype was seen a few times. The chain is built from TRBV10-3 and TRBJ2-3, with TRBD1 identical over 10 bases. This CDR3 region has 15 residues. Trimming at V came to 2 bases and at J to 3 bases, leaving 2 bases not matched to a gene. Germline V gives CDR1 ENHRY, CDR2 SYGVKD. The chain's CDR3 is CAISETGQGTDTQYF. The CDR3 region has the DNA TGTGCCATCAGTGAGACGGGACAGGGGACAGATACGCAGTATTTT.

Many counts were recorded for this clonotype. J is TRBJ1-3 and V is TRBV29-1; D is unclear. CDR1 is SQVTM, CDR2 ANQGSEA, per germline. V was cut by 3 bases and J by 0 bases, with 9 bases left in between. CDR3 length: 14 residues. Here the CDR3 reads CSVEDRGSGNTIYF. CDR3 DNA sequence: TGCAGCGTTGAGGACCGAGGCTCTGGAAACACCATATATTTT.

The chain carries TRBV6-6 and TRBJ1-1; D is undetermined. V lost 5 bases and J lost 2, with 9 bases in between. The CDR3 covers 13 residues. Germline CDR1 and CDR2: MNHNY and SVGAGI (reference sequence). As DNA, the CDR3 is TGTGCCAGCAGTACTCGAATCAACACTGAAGCTTTCTTT. Protein: CASSTRINTEAFF.

This clonotype appeared a few times. The CDR3 nucleotides read TGTGCCAGCAGCACCCTAGACAGGGGGTATAATTCACCCCTCCACTTT. This encodes CASSTLDRGYNSPLHF. The chain is built from TRBV7-9 and TRBJ1-6; 9 nucleotides line up with TRBD1. V lost 5 bases to trimming and J lost 4 bases; unmatched junction nucleotides: 6. The germline CDR1 and CDR2 sequences are SEHNR and FQNEAQ (reference sequence). CDR3 length: 16 amino acids.

This chain uses TRBV7-6 with TRBJ2-7; D uncertain. Germline loops: CDR1 SGHVS, CDR2 FNYEAQ. Trimming shortened V by 5 bases and J by 1 base, and 3 bases separated the two germline ends. The CDR3 contains 11 residues. This CDR3 is CASSESYEQYF. Written as DNA, the CDR3 is TGTGCCAGCAGCGAATCCTACGAGCAGTACTTC.

The chain has TRBV29-1 and TRBJ1-1, with D maybe TRBD1 (5 bases). The CDR3 is 13 amino acids. In germline, CDR1 is SQVTM, CDR2 ANQGSEA. The ends were cut back, 6 bases at V and 4 bases at J, with 15 bases in the middle. The DNA of the CDR3 is TGCAGCGTCCTACCCACGGGGGGCACTGAAGCTTTCTTT. It specifies CSVLPTGGTEAFF.

This clonotype was recorded many times. The V call is TRBV3-1, the J call TRBJ1-6, with TRBD1 matching 7 bases. V gave up 5 bases and J gave up 7 bases; unmatched junction bases: 11. CDR3 length equals 16 residues. Germline-derived CDR1 and CDR2 are LGHDT and YNNKEL (reference sequence). The CDR3 here is CASSAATGTVNSPLHF. The CDR3 region has the DNA TGTGCCAGCAGCGCAGCAACCGGGACAGTAAATTCACCCCTCCACTTT.

This chain uses TRBV11-2 with TRBJ2-1, with D hard to call. The CDR3 contains 14 residues. Trimming shortened V by 7 bases and J by 5 bases, and 15 bases separated the two germline ends. Looked up from germline, CDR1 is SGHAT and CDR2 is FQNNGV. CDR3 loop: CASNEELLNNEQFF. The DNA of the CDR3 is TGTGCCAGCAACGAGGAACTACTCAACAATGAGCAGTTCTTC.

This clonotype came up a few times. At one end, the junction sequence differs from germline, possibly due to a read error. The rearrangement uses TRBV12-3 or TRBV12-4 and TRBJ2-3, with 8 bases aligning to TRBD2. This CDR3 comprises 15 residues. The CDR3 reads CASRLAGTRLDTQYF. CDR3 sequence (DNA): TGTGCCAGCAGATTAGCGGGGACAAGACTTGATACGCAGTATTTT.

This clonotype has a handful of counts. This chain joins TRBV18 and TRBJ1-2; TRBD1 agrees at 11 bases. Germline V CDR1 and CDR2: KGHSH, LQKENI. V dropped 2 bases and J dropped 8; count of bases not matched to a gene: 13. The CDR3 extends over 17 amino acids. For the CDR3, the DNA is TGTGCCAGCTCACCAATGGGCAGGGGCGGACAGGGGGCCGGCTACACCTTC. Translation gives CASSPMGRGGQGAGYTF.

This clonotype was seen only a few times. The chain uses TRBV9 and TRBJ2-7; possible D gene TRBD2, 6 bases. CDR3 size: 15 residues. Germline V lookup: CDR1 SGDLS, CDR2 YYNGEE. V was trimmed by 6 bases and J by 5 bases, leaving 21 bases between them. The CDR3 here is CASTSLTGEKNEQYF. The DNA of the CDR3 is TGTGCCAGCACTTCCCTGACGGGGGAAAAGAACGAGCAGTACTTC. The variable domain in full, completed from reference TRBV9 and TRBJ2-7, reads DSGVTQTPKHLITATGQRVTLRCSPRSGDLSVYWYQQSLDQGLQFLIQYYNGEERAKGNILERFSAQQFPDLHSELNLSSLELGDSALYFCASTSLTGEKNEQYFGPGTRLTVT.

This clonotype was observed at least ten times. The CDR3 sequence: CASSVLGGRGYTF. In DNA, the CDR3 is TGTGCCAGCAGTGTTTTAGGAGGTAGAGGCTACACCTTC. This chain uses TRBV2 with TRBJ1-2, with D unresolved. The CDR3 extends over 13 amino acids. Germline loops: CDR1 SNHLY, CDR2 FYNNEI. Trimming pared 4 bases from V and 8 bases from J, leaving 14 bases between.

The chain is built from TRBV6-4 and TRBJ1-5; D may be TRBD1 (6 bases). The germline V gene encodes CDR1 MRHNA and CDR2 SNTAGT. Deletions cut 6 bases from V and 0 bases from J, with 33 bases between. This CDR3 spans 22 amino acids. This CDR3 reads CASRGEQTGTLRVPYSNQPQHF. Written as DNA, the CDR3 is TGTGCCAGCAGGGGGGAACAGACAGGCACCCTACGGGTCCCATATAGCAATCAGCCCCAGCATTTT.

This clonotype has just a few counts. The rearrangement uses TRBV24-1 and TRBJ2-1, with D unclear. The germline V gene encodes CDR1 KGHDR and CDR2 SFDVKD. This CDR3 contains 9 residues. V lost 9 bases and J lost 10, with 6 bases in between. The CDR3 region is CATFGEQFF. In nucleotides, the CDR3 is TGTGCCACCTTCGGCGAGCAGTTCTTC.

This clonotype was counted only a few times. V gene TRBV11-2 combines with J gene TRBJ2-3, with 7 bases fitting TRBD2. The CDR3 runs 15 residues. The V segment lost 4 bases and the J segment 6 bases; nucleotides outside the gene matches: 10. In germline, CDR1 is SGHAT, CDR2 FQNNGV. CDR3 in amino acids: CASSSATSLRDTQYF. CDR3 bases: TGTGCCAGCAGCTCAGCGACTAGCCTCCGGGATACGCAGTATTTT. The whole variable domain, filled in from reference TRBV11-2 and TRBJ2-3, reads EAGVAQSPRYKIIEKRQSVAFWCNPISGHATLYWYQQILGQGPKLLIQFQNNGVVDDSQLPKDRFSAERLKGVDSTLKIQPAKLEDSAVYLCASSSATSLRDTQYFGPGTRLTVL.

This clonotype was seen repeatedly, ten times or more. The rearrangement joins TRBV20-1 to TRBJ2-1; D not resolved. Germline values: CDR1 DFQATT, CDR2 SNEGSKA (reference sequence). The CDR3 runs to 12 residues. Between the trimmed V and J ends, which lost 5 bases and 4 bases, there was a span of 9 bases. This CDR3 reads CSALDRYNEQFF. The CDR3 DNA follows: TGCAGTGCTCTGGACCGATACAATGAGCAGTTCTTC.